This TCR beta chain appears in the sequencing data of a study of blood T cell repertoires in COVID-19. Methods used by the authors: Quantification of nucleated cells was approximated via reference gene primer amplification. Profiling relied on immunoSEQ multiplex PCR, and the TCRdb table lists in-frame clones only, not all of them. The V and J calls and clone size are taken from that table; D and trimming were inferred from the DNA. Of some 49,000 clones listed, more than 75% are singletons. The germline V gene encodes CDR1 SGHTA and CDR2 FQGTGA. The CDR3 has 15 amino acids. V lost 4 bases and J lost 2, with 11 bases in between.

Sequencing was done on a sample of peripheral blood. The rearrangement uses TRBV7-3 and TRBJ2-2; no firm D call. The TCR originated in a man aged 65 to 85 with active COVID-19. CDR3 DNA: TGTGCCAGCAGCTCCCAGGCCCATAACACCGGGGAGCTGTTTTTT. Its protein product is CASSSQAHNTGELFF.